This TCR beta chain was obtained from a study of OX40 agonist ivuxolimab in advanced cancers. Turning to the study itself: Recorded diagnoses for dose-escalation patients were hepatocellular carcinoma, melanoma, renal cell or head and neck cancer.

The CDR3 has 12 residues. Germline CDR1 reads KGHSY; CDR2 reads FQNENV. Clones were sequenced by immunoSEQ multiplex PCR, and TCRdb holds only the in-frame ones, with some missing. The repertoire includes about 50,000 clones, around 86% of them detected once, and around 11% sits in the top ten. The sample was CD4+ or CD8+ T cells sorted from blood, taken in a trial of the OX40 agonist ivuxolimab. The chain is built from TRBV16 and TRBJ2-5; D is unclear. Judging by the DNA end, TRBJ2-7 fits better; the J call may be wrong. The source of this sequence is an adult with an advanced solid tumor such as melanoma, head and neck, liver or kidney cancer. The CDR3 bases are TGTGCCAGCGGCTCACAGCTCTACGAGCAGTACTTC. Encoded protein: CASGSQLYEQYF.